This T cell receptor (beta chain) was obtained from a study of blood T cell repertoires in COVID-19. It was during active infection that Seattle patients were enrolled and then longitudinally followed. Original processing methods: Using reference gene primer amplification, nucleated cell counts were estimated. Assay: immunoSEQ multiplex PCR; the TCRdb copy retains only in-frame clones and omits some. That table is the source of V, J and clone size, and D and trimming were worked out from the DNA. Of about 160,000 clones listed, approximately 80% were seen once; the top ten hold approximately 7%. The germline gives CDR1 SGHAT, CDR2 FQNNGV. The V segment lost 5 bases and the J segment 2 bases; nucleotides outside the gene matches: 9. This CDR3 comprises 18 residues.

Sequencing input: peripheral blood. The rearrangement joins TRBV11-2 to TRBJ2-5; TRBD2 matches at 15 bases. This TCR was sampled from a woman in her thirties or forties with COVID-19, enrolled during active disease. The CDR3 loop is CASSGKGLAGGGQETQYF. In nucleotides, the CDR3 is TGTGCCAGCAGCGGCAAGGGACTAGCGGGAGGTGGTCAAGAGACCCAGTACTTC.